This entry lists 18 T cell receptor beta chains sequenced from one sample in a study of blood T cell repertoires in COVID-19. Sequencing used immunoSEQ multiplex PCR; TCRdb keeps in-frame clones, though not all of them. The table lists roughly 67,000 clones, 75% to 85% of them singletons, with 6% to 7% in the top ten. The sample was peripheral blood. These receptors originate from a woman aged 55 to 70 with acute or convalescent COVID-19.

This chain joins TRBV19 and TRBJ1-4, with 7 bases identical to TRBD1. This CDR3 has 13 amino acids. CDR1 and CDR2 (germline): LNHDA, SQIVND (reference sequence). Trimming removed 3 bases from V and 8 bases from J; junction bases left unmatched: 3. The CDR3 protein is CASSMPGGEKLFF. DNA for the CDR3: TGTGCCAGTAGTATGCCAGGGGGAGAAAAACTGTTTTTT.

V is TRBV6-1 and J is TRBJ2-7; TRBD1 matches at 8 bases. The CDR3 spans 15 residues. In germline, CDR1 is MNHNS, CDR2 SASEGT. Trimming took 2 bases from V and 4 from J; bases not matched to a gene: 7. The CDR3 coding sequence is TGTGCCAGCAGTGAATACCCAGGGGGCTTATACGAGCAGTACTTC. Protein: CASSEYPGGLYEQYF.

The chain couples TRBV4-2 to TRBJ1-1; D possibly corresponds to TRBD1 (5 bases). Trimming shortened V by 1 base and J by 8 bases, and 17 bases separated the two germline ends. The CDR3 runs to 15 residues. The germline V gene has CDR1 LGHNA and CDR2 YNFKEQ. CDR3 amino acids: CASSQAGHGEVEAFF. The CDR3 DNA reads as TGTGCCAGCAGCCAAGCTGGACACGGGGAGGTGGAAGCTTTCTTT.

This chain links TRBV29-1 with TRBJ2-6; 12 bases fit TRBD1. This CDR3 spans 18 amino acids. The V gene's germline CDR1 is SQVTM and CDR2 ANQGSEA. J was trimmed by 1 base and V by 6 bases; bases with no gene match: 10. The CDR3 sequence is CSVGDRGRVLSGANVLTF. The CDR3 DNA reads as TGCAGCGTAGGGGACAGGGGGCGGGTCTTGTCTGGGGCCAACGTCCTGACTTTC.

The chain is built from TRBV7-2 and TRBJ1-4, with a weak D call TRBD1 (5 bases). The V end was cut by 5 bases, the J end by 8 bases, with 15 bases between. The CDR3 spans 14 residues. CDR1 is SGHTA and CDR2 is FQGNSA in the germline V gene. CDR3 in amino acids: CASSRRAGQEKLFF. CDR3 nucleotide sequence: TGTGCCAGCAGCAGAAGGGCGGGGCAGGAAAAACTGTTTTTT.

The chain couples TRBV5-8 to TRBJ2-1, with 8 bases matching TRBD1. The CDR3 runs to 16 residues. Germline loops: CDR1 SGHTS, CDR2 YDEGEE. V dropped 0 bases and J dropped 4; count of bases not matched to a gene: 6. The CDR3 sequence: CASSLDTGQAYNEQFF. The CDR3 DNA reads TGTGCCAGCAGCTTGGATACGGGACAGGCGTACAATGAGCAGTTCTTC. Together with reference TRBV5-8 and TRBJ2-1, the CDR3 gives the full variable domain: EAGVTQSPTHLIKTRGQQATLRCSPISGHTSVYWYQQALGLGLQFLLWYDEGEERNRGNFPPRFSGRQFPNYSSELNVNALELEDSALYLCASSLDTGQAYNEQFFGPGTRLTVL.

The rearrangement joins TRBV30 to TRBJ2-1; 7 bases agree with TRBD1. In germline, CDR1 is GTSNPN, CDR2 SVGIG (reference sequence). V lost 0 bases to trimming and J lost 7 bases; unmatched junction nucleotides: 9. The CDR3 loop spans 15 amino acids. The DNA for the CDR3 is TGTGCCTGGAGTGTTGGGTGGAGACAGGGAAATGAGCAGTTCTTC. It translates to CAWSVGWRQGNEQFF.

The chain employs TRBV27 and TRBJ1-6; D possibly corresponds to TRBD1 (5 bases). The CDR3 contains 15 residues. The germline V gene has CDR1 MNHEY and CDR2 SMNVEV (reference sequence). The ends were cut back, 1 base at V and 8 bases at J, with 12 bases in the middle. For the CDR3, the DNA is TGTGCCAGCAGTTTATGGGGGGGGTGGGATTCACCCCTCCACTTT. Its protein product is CASSLWGGWDSPLHF.

This clone was picked up one time. The chain combines TRBV7-6 with TRBJ1-6; 7 bases align to TRBD1. The V and J ends lost 5 bases and 2 bases, in that order; junction bases with no gene match: 3. This CDR3 has 15 residues. The germline CDR1 and CDR2 sequences are SGHVS and FNYEAQ. The CDR3 loop is CASSLGQAYNSPLHF. CDR3 nucleotide sequence: TGTGCCAGCAGCCTCGGACAGGCCTATAATTCACCCCTCCACTTT.

The table lists this clone with a count of one. The rearrangement links TRBV27 to TRBJ1-5, with a weak D call TRBD1 (6 bases). The ends were cut back, 5 bases at V and 0 bases at J, with 17 bases in the middle. The CDR3 totals 17 residues. CDR1 and CDR2 (germline): MNHEY, SMNVEV (reference sequence). The CDR3 nucleotides read TGTGCCAGCAGTCCTTGGGGGGGCCTATATAGCAATCAGCCCCAGCATTTT. The encoded protein is CASSPWGGLYSNQPQHF.

CDR3 coding DNA: TGTGCCAGCAGCCGGACAGGGGGCTCGGGGGGCTACACCTTC. This encodes CASSRTGGSGGYTF. This chain links TRBV6-5 with TRBJ1-2, with 11 bases lining up with TRBD1. The CDR3 is 14 residues long. J gave up 8 bases and V 6 bases, and 8 bases lay outside the gene matches. Germline V gene data show CDR1 as MNHEY and CDR2 as SVGAGI.

The chain couples TRBV18 to TRBJ2-7, with 7 bases identical to TRBD1. Germline lookup yields CDR1 KGHSH and CDR2 LQKENI. Trimming cost V 4 bases and J 6 bases; bases outside gene matches: 9. This CDR3 comprises 14 residues. The CDR3 bases are TGTGCCAGCTCACTGCGACAGGGAACGGGCGAGCAGTACTTC. Its protein is CASSLRQGTGEQYF.

V gene TRBV14 combines with J gene TRBJ2-7; D might be TRBD1 (5 bases). The V and J ends lost 4 bases and 4 bases respectively, with 11 bases between them. CDR1 is SGHDN, CDR2 FVKESK, per germline. This CDR3 contains 13 residues. The CDR3 protein is CASSRNRGYEQYF. CDR3 sequence (DNA): TGTGCCAGCAGCCGGAATAGGGGATACGAGCAGTACTTC.

The chain joins TRBV9 to TRBJ1-1; 8 nucleotides line up with TRBD1. Germline-derived CDR1 and CDR2 are SGDLS and YYNGEE. This CDR3 is built from 16 residues. The junction had 10 bases not matched to a gene; V was cut back by 1 base and J by 5 bases. In DNA form, the CDR3 reads TGTGCCAGCAGCGTATCCTCGACAACAGGGGGGACTGAAGCTTTCTTT. Residues: CASSVSSTTGGTEAFF.

This clone was recorded once. This sequence joins TRBV6-1 and TRBJ2-5; no clear D gene. The V gene lost 0 bases and the J gene lost 5 bases, with 7 bases spanning the gap. CDR3 length equals 13 residues. CDR1 and CDR2 (germline): MNHNS, SASEGT. CDR3: CASSEAGRETQYF. The CDR3 region has the DNA TGTGCCAGCAGTGAAGCCGGTCGGGAGACCCAGTACTTC.

This clone was seen a handful of times. The chain combines TRBV4-1 with TRBJ1-2, with D possibly matching TRBD1 (5 bases). Per germline, CDR1 MGHRA and CDR2 YSYEKL. V lost 1 base to trimming and J lost 2 bases, with 11 bases between them. The CDR3 contains 15 residues. In DNA, the CDR3 is TGCGCCAGCAGCCAAGGGGCGGGGGTCAACTATGGCTACACCTTC. Its protein product is CASSQGAGVNYGYTF.

The chain employs TRBV2 and TRBJ1-5; D is unclear. This CDR3 is built from 15 residues. Germline CDR1 reads SNHLY; CDR2 reads FYNNEI. V gave up 7 bases and J gave up 0 bases, with 13 bases separating them. The CDR3 sequence: CASTPLGLSNQPQHF. The CDR3 bases are TGTGCCAGCACCCCTCTAGGCCTTAGCAATCAGCCCCAGCATTTT.

The chain employs TRBV5-1 and TRBJ1-1; D gene ambiguous. The length of the CDR3 is 14 residues. Trimming cost V 6 bases and J 0 bases, with 12 bases left between them. The germline gives CDR1 SGHRS, CDR2 YFSETQ. CDR3 in amino acids: CASTPTGMNTEAFF. The CDR3 DNA follows: TGCGCCAGCACCCCGACCGGGATGAACACTGAAGCTTTCTTT.